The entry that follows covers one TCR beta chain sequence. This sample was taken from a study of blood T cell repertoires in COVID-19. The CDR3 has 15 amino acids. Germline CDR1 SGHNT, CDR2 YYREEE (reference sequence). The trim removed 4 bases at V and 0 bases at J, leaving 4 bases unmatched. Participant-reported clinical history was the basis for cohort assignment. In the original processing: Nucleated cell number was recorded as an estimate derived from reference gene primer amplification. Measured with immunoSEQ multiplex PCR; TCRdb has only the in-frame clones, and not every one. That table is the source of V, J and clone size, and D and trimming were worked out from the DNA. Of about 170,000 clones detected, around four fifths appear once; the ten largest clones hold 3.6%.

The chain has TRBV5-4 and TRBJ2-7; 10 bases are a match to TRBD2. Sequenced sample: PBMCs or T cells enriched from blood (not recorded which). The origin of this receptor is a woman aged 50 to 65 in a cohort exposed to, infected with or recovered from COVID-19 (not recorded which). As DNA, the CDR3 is TGTGCCAGCAGCCCCGGGACTAGCGCCTCCTACGAGCAGTACTTC. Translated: CASSPGTSASYEQYF. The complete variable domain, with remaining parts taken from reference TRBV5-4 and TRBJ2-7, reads ETGVTQSPTHLIKTRGQQVTLRCSSQSGHNTVSWYQQALGQGPQFIFQYYREEENGRGNFPPRFSGLQFPNYSSELNVNALELDDSALYLCASSPGTSASYEQYFGPGTRLTVT.